This T cell receptor beta chain was captured in a study of CXCR3-negative and CXCR3-positive naive CD8 T cells. The wider study: Total TRB output reached about 130 million reads, about 1.5 +/- 0.3 million per library.

Each CD8+ T cell subset was flow-sorted in triplicate. Every sort contained a few hundred thousand cells. Naivety in CD8+ T cells corresponded to a CD45RO-CCR7+CD27+CD95- phenotype. With regard to this clonotype: Its antigen is not known.

The germline V gene has CDR1 MDHEN and CDR2 SYDVKM. The CDR3 loop spans 16 amino acids. Study results and caveats: More hydrophobic TRB CDR3s were found in CXCR3-positive naive cells than in CXCR3-negative naive cells. Naive subsets displayed similar surface CD5, and TCR strength was inferred from TRB CDR3 properties.

Researchers prepared the TRB cDNA libraries using 5' RACE with UMI labels. TCRdb reprocessed the 5' RACE reads and stores each CDR3 protein as one record, lacking DNA. Here the sample table reports 100,000 to 150,000 distinct CDR3 sequences. Sequencing input: naive CXCR3+ CD8+ T cells from blood. Subset indicated: CD45RO-CCR7+CD27+CD95- naive CD8+ T cells expressing CXCR3 (TNR3+). This chain links TRBV28 with TRBJ2-3; the D gene TCRdb calls, TRBD2, cannot be checked with no DNA. The sequence came from a human donor in good health. Some clones in this sample may be carry-over from other donors' samples. This chain's CDR3 is CASTLDLSGGTNTQYF. Looking up the rest from reference TRBV28 and TRBJ2-3 gives the full variable domain: DVKVTQSSRYLVKRTGEKVFLECVQDMDHENMFWYRQDPGLGLRLIYFSYDVKMKEKGDIPEGYSVSREKKERFSLILESASTNQTSMYLCASTLDLSGGTNTQYFGPGTRLTVL.